This record looks at one T cell receptor (beta chain) sequence and its context. The ends were cut back, 5 bases at V and 5 bases at J, with 17 bases in the middle. This CDR3 has 15 amino acids. From germline, CDR1 is SGHRS and CDR2 YFSETQ. Time point noted: peak reinfection, 3 to 8 weeks after reinfection detection. TCR sequencing was done directly ex vivo on sorted cells, without expansion in vitro. The sample belongs to a study of memory CD8 T cells in hepatitis C reinfection. Profiling relied on immunoSEQ multiplex PCR, and the TCRdb table lists in-frame clones only, not all of them. Of about 45,000 clones listed, 88% are singletons.

The rearrangement links TRBV5-1 to TRBJ2-1; tentatively, D is TRBD2 (7 bases). This clonotype was obtained from a man aged 18 to 35 with hepatitis C virus infection. Specimen: naive CD8+ T cells sorted from blood. The CDR3 spells CASRPGGRPNNEQFF. The CDR3 DNA reads TGCGCCAGCAGACCCGGGGGGCGCCCTAACAATGAGCAGTTCTTC. Drawing the rest from reference TRBV5-1 and TRBJ2-1, the complete variable domain is KAGVTQTPRYLIKTRGQQVTLSCSPISGHRSVSWYQQTPGQGLQFLFEYFSETQRNKGNFPGRFSGRQFSNSRSEMNVSTLELGDSALYLCASRPGGRPNNEQFFGPGTRLTVL.